This paragraph covers one T cell receptor (beta chain) sequence. V lost 7 bases, J lost 3 bases, and 11 bases stayed unmatched. Germline CDR1 is GTSNPN and CDR2 is SVGIG (reference sequence). The CDR3 runs to 14 residues. This specimen comes from a study of blood T cell repertoires in COVID-19. Everyone who took part was 18 to 89 years old, and they came from 20 to 25 US areas. Recovery among Cohort 3 donors was established by two negative PCRs, clearance, or symptom resolution. Per the original methods: Estimated nucleated cell counts came from reference gene primer amplification. Some clones are missing from TCRdb's copy, which holds only in-frame ones; the method was immunoSEQ multiplex PCR. The V and J calls and clone size were taken over from that table, and D and trimming were inferred from the DNA. The repertoire holds approximately 270,000 clones, with 70% to 90% as singletons.

This sequence joins TRBV30 and TRBJ2-7; 8 bases match TRBD1. The sequence was collected from a man aged 35 to 55 who had recovered from COVID-19. Sequencing was performed on PBMCs or T cells enriched from blood (not recorded which). The DNA for the CDR3 is TGTGCCTCAGACAAGGGACAGGACTTCTACGAGCAGTACTTC. Its protein is CASDKGQDFYEQYF.